The rows below give T cell receptor beta chains drawn from one sample of a study of T-cell reconstitution after alpha-beta-depleted transplantation in children. TCRdb redid the calling of the PCR reads with MiXCR, one entry per CDR3 protein. The sample lists 610,000 or so distinct CDR3 sequences; 27% were seen once. The sequenced sample was PBMCs, obtained before TCRalphabeta/CD19-depleted stem cell transplant. The receptors were sampled from a boy under two years old with Wiskott-Aldrich syndrome, due to receive a stem cell transplant. Each CDR3 is given with its conserved first and last residue. A D gene is named only where the DNA matches it firmly. The size entry is marked missing in some rows and otherwise reads once, few, many or a size class.

clone_size j_call d_call v_call cdr3_aa cdr3_nt
few TRBJ2-3 TRBD2 TRBV7-2 CASSPPLAGGPTQYF TGTGCCAGCAGCCCCCCCCTAGCGGGAGGGCCGACGCAGTATTTT
few TRBJ1-5 . TRBV10-3 CAISEGPRQPQHF TGTGCCATCAGTGAGGGACCAAGACAGCCCCAGCATTTT
. TRBJ2-7 . TRBV27 CASSSRMTVSYEQYF TGTGCCAGCAGTTCACGAATGACAGTCTCCTACGAGCAGTACTTC
. TRBJ2-7 TRBD1 TRBV5-1 CASSPSRDRGYSSYEQYF TGCGCCAGCAGCCCGTCCCGGGACAGGGGTTATAGCTCCTACGAGCAGTACTTC
few TRBJ1-1 . TRBV4-2 CASSLQTEGNTEAFF TGTGCCAGCAGCCTACAGACAGAAGGGAACACTGAAGCTTTCTTT
. TRBJ2-2 . TRBV7-2 CASSPLAATNGELFF TGTGCCAGCAGCCCTCTAGCCGCGACCAACGGGGAGCTGTTTTTT
few TRBJ2-6 . TRBV12-3/TRBV12-4 CASSRVSGANVLTF TGTGCCAGCAGTAGGGTTTCTGGGGCCAACGTCCTGACTTTC
. TRBJ1-2 . TRBV29-1 CSVDEYGYTF TGCAGCGTTGATGAGTATGGCTACACCTTC
. TRBJ2-7 TRBD2 TRBV20-1 CSARGFGGFSYEQYF TGCAGTGCTAGGGGGTTCGGGGGGTTTTCCTACGAGCAGTACTTC
. TRBJ2-1 TRBD2 TRBV5-1 CASSLGAGASNEQFF TGCGCCAGCAGCTTGGGGGCGGGAGCCTCCAATGAGCAGTTCTTC
few TRBJ2-1 TRBD2 TRBV18 CASSQREGNNEQFF TGTGCCAGCTCACAGCGGGAGGGAAACAATGAGCAGTTCTTC
few TRBJ2-7 TRBD1 TRBV20-1 CSARDRAGGYEQYF TGCAGTGCTAGAGATCGGGCAGGGGGCTACGAGCAGTACTTC
. TRBJ2-3 . TRBV7-3 CASSLGYGGTDTQYF TGTGCCAGCAGCTTAGGCTATGGAGGCACAGATACGCAGTATTTT
. TRBJ2-3 TRBD2 TRBV9 CASSVGSSGSTDTQYF TGTGCCAGCAGCGTAGGGTCTAGCGGGAGCACAGATACGCAGTATTTT
many TRBJ2-5 TRBD1 TRBV7-9 CASSLLGGGETQYF TGTGCCAGCAGCCTTCTAGGGGGCGGGGAGACCCAGTACTTC
few TRBJ2-1 . TRBV30 CAWLQARPLEEQFF TGTGCCTGGCTACAGGCGAGGCCCCTAGAGGAGCAGTTCTTC
. TRBJ1-3 . TRBV4-2 CASSPGPTSGNTIYF TGTGCCAGCAGCCCCGGACCGACCTCTGGAAACACCATATATTTT
few TRBJ2-5 . TRBV12-3/TRBV12-4 CASSFEIQETQYF TGTGCCAGCAGTTTCGAGATCCAAGAGACCCAGTACTTC
once TRBJ1-5 . TRBV4-1 CASSQGGYQPQHF TGCGCCAGCAGCCAGGGGGGGTATCAGCCGCAGCATTTT
few TRBJ2-3 . TRBV20-1 CSVGAVLVPDTQYF TGCAGTGTTGGTGCGGTCCTCGTCCCAGATACGCAGTATTTT
few TRBJ2-2 . TRBV9 CASSTLGPQNTGELFF TGTGCCAGCAGCACCCTCGGACCCCAGAACACCGGGGAGCTGTTTTTT
. TRBJ2-4 . TRBV5-1 CASSPWDTIGIQYF TGCGCCAGCAGCCCGTGGGACACGATCGGCATTCAGTACTTC
. TRBJ2-1 TRBD2 TRBV18 CASSPGTSDPFSEQFF TGTGCCAGCTCACCCGGGACTAGCGACCCCTTTAGTGAGCAGTTCTTC
. TRBJ2-1 TRBD2 TRBV28 CASQGLAGMNEQFF TGTGCTAGTCAAGGACTAGCGGGAATGAATGAGCAGTTCTTC
. TRBJ2-3 TRBD2 TRBV20-1 CSARAGFTDTQYF TGCAGTGCCCGAGCGGGATTCACAGATACGCAGTATTTT
. TRBJ2-7 . TRBV5-1 CASSLPGYTYEQYF TGCGCCAGCAGCTTGCCAGGATACACCTACGAGCAGTACTTC
few TRBJ2-7 . TRBV2 CASSGGLSYEQYF TGTGCCAGCAGTGGGGGACTTTCCTACGAGCAGTACTTC
few TRBJ2-5 TRBD2 TRBV28 CASSLLSAGEETQYF TGTGCCAGCAGTTTGCTATCGGCGGGAGAAGAGACCCAGTACTTC
. TRBJ2-5 TRBD1 TRBV11-2 CASSTRGQPQETQYF TGTGCCAGCAGCACGAGGGGACAGCCCCAAGAGACCCAGTACTTC
few TRBJ1-5 . TRBV30 CAWTQGGGQPQHF TGTGCCTGGACTCAGGGCGGCGGGCAGCCCCAGCATTTT
few TRBJ2-1 . TRBV5-4 CASSLIGLRDRYNEQFF TGTGCCAGCAGCTTGATTGGGTTGCGAGATCGCTACAATGAGCAGTTCTTC
few TRBJ2-1 TRBD1 TRBV24-1 CATSDPGTGGNEQFF TGTGCCACCAGTGATCCCGGGACAGGGGGCAATGAGCAGTTCTTC
. TRBJ2-1 TRBD2 TRBV28 CASSLGTTSGSRDEQFF TGTGCCAGCAGTTTAGGCACGACTAGCGGGAGCAGAGATGAGCAGTTCTTC
few TRBJ2-5 TRBD1 TRBV2 CASLDRGETQYF TGTGCCAGCCTGGACAGGGGAGAGACCCAGTACTTC